This T cell receptor beta chain was identified in a study of T cells after yellow fever vaccination. In making TCR cDNA, 5'RACE template switching added a universal primer site and UMIs to it. TCRdb analysed the 5' RACE reads with MiXCR anew, one entry per CDR3 protein. The table includes 450,000 to 550,000 distinct CDR3 sequences, around a fifth detected once. V was pared by 0 bases and J by 5 bases, with 16 bases between. The germline gives CDR1 LGHDT, CDR2 YNNKEL (reference sequence). The CDR3 totals 16 residues. The receptor's source is a man between 18 and 29 years old who received the YFV17D yellow fever vaccine. The chain is built from TRBV3-1 and TRBJ1-2; a possible D gene is TRBD1 (5 bases). Material: PBMCs, obtained around 3 weeks after the first yellow fever vaccination. The CDR3 region has the DNA TGTGCCAGCAGCCAAGATAATTTCGGGGGAAATTATGGCTACACCTTC. This translates into CASSQDNFGGNYGYTF.